This TCR beta chain was identified in a study of blood T cell repertoires in COVID-19. About the study: Both acute and convalescent COVID-19 samples were obtained from the United States, Italy and Spain.

Across about two dozen US areas, participants ranged in age from roughly 18 to 95 years. Cohort assignment relied on participant-reported clinical history. Authors' methods: Amplifying reference gene primers gave estimates of nucleated cell counts. TCRdb keeps only in-frame clones here, not all; method: immunoSEQ multiplex PCR. The V and J calls and clone size are taken from that table; D and trimming were inferred from the DNA. The sample carries roughly 190,000 clones, roughly 84% recorded once. The sequencing sample was made of PBMCs or T cells enriched from blood (not recorded which). This TCR derives from a woman in her twenties or thirties who had been exposed to COVID-19.

CDR3 region: CASNNRGRNEKLFF. The CDR3 DNA reads TGTGCCAGCAACAACAGGGGGCGTAATGAAAAACTGTTTTTT. This chain connects TRBV7-8 to TRBJ1-4; 9 bases match TRBD1. The trim removed 7 bases at V and 4 bases at J, leaving 4 bases unmatched. Germline CDR1 SGHVS, CDR2 FQNEAQ. CDR3 length: 14 residues.